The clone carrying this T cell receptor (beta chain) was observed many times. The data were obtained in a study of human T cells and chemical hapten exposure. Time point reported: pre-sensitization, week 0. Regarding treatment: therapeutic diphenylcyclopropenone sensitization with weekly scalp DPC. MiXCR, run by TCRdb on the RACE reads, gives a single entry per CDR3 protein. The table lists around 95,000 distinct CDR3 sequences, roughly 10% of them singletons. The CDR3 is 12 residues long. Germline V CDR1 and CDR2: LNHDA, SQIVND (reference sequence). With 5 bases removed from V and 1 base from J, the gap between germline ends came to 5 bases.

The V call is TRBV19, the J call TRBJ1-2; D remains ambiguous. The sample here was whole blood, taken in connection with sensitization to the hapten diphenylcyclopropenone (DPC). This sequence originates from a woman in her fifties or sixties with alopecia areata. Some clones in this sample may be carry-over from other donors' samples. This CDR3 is CASSPDNYGYTF. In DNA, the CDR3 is TGTGCCAGTAGTCCGGATAACTATGGCTACACCTTC.